This T cell receptor (beta chain) originates from a study of OX40 agonist ivuxolimab in advanced cancers. TCRdb's table, derived via immunoSEQ multiplex PCR, lists solely in-frame clones and lacks some. The data show roughly 42,000 clones, around 88% seen once. The V and J ends lost 1 base and 5 bases respectively, with 8 bases between them. The CDR3 is made up of 13 amino acids. The V gene's germline CDR1 is SEHNR and CDR2 FQNEAQ (reference sequence). The sample consisted of CD4+ or CD8+ T cells sorted from blood, taken in a trial of the OX40 agonist ivuxolimab. This TCR was sampled from an adult with an advanced solid tumor such as melanoma, head and neck, liver or kidney cancer. The genes are TRBV7-9 and TRBJ1-1; no clear D. Here the CDR3 DNA reads TGTGCCAGCAGCTTAGGGTTCGCGACTGAAGCTTTCTTT. It yields the protein CASSLGFATEAFF.